This entry lists 17 T cell receptor beta chains sequenced from one sample in a study of shared clonotypes between healthy human individuals. Data came from immunoSEQ multiplex PCR; TCRdb stores just in-frame clones and leaves some out. The data contain millions of clones, approximately 92% of them seen just once; the ten biggest clones take up 0.11% to 0.15%. The specimen was naive CD4+ T cells sorted from blood. Subset denoted: CD45RA+ positively selected. The receptor set was obtained from a man in his late teens or twenties in good health.

The chain is built from TRBV27 and TRBJ2-7, with 9 positions matching TRBD2. From germline, CDR1 is MNHEY and CDR2 SMNVEV (reference sequence). There are 14 residues in the CDR3. V was clipped by 6 bases and J by 2 bases; unmatched bases: 5. The CDR3 DNA sequence: TGTGCCAGCAGCCCCGCGGGAGGGCCCTACGAGCAGTACTTC. It is translated as CASSPAGGPYEQYF.

This clone was observed a single time. The J gene is TRBJ2-2, the V gene TRBV7-2; TRBD1 is a possible D gene (5 bases). V shed 0 bases and J shed 5 bases, with 13 bases lying between them. CDR3 length equals 16 residues. Per germline, CDR1 SGHTA and CDR2 FQGNSA. The CDR3 sequence: CASSLAVTQATGELFF. The CDR3 DNA is TGTGCCAGCAGCTTAGCCGTGACACAGGCAACCGGGGAGCTGTTTTTT.

The table lists this clone with a few counts. The chain carries TRBV5-1 and TRBJ1-2; 9 positions match TRBD1. The trim removed 2 bases at V and 4 bases at J, leaving 3 bases unmatched. CDR3 length: 14 residues. From germline, CDR1 is SGHRS and CDR2 YFSETQ. CDR3 bases: TGCGCCAGCAGCTTTGGGGACAGGGTCTATGGCTACACCTTC. Translating it yields CASSFGDRVYGYTF.

A single count supports this clone. The chain uses TRBV14 and TRBJ1-1, with TRBD1 identical over 7 bases. The CDR3 has 14 amino acids. After removal of 4 bases from V and 4 bases from J, the junction contained 6 bases not matched to a gene. Germline lookup yields CDR1 SGHDN and CDR2 FVKESK. Written as DNA, the CDR3 is TGTGCCAGCAGCCTTCGACAGGGCGCCACTGAAGCTTTCTTT. Amino acid sequence: CASSLRQGATEAFF.

The chain is built from TRBV7-2 and TRBJ2-7, with D tentatively TRBD1 or TRBD2 (5 bases each). CDR3 length: 15 amino acids. Germline V gives CDR1 SGHTA, CDR2 FQGNSA. V was pared by 5 bases and J by 2 bases, with 16 bases between. CDR3 residues: CASSAAGTVPYEQYF. The CDR3 nucleotides are TGTGCCAGCAGCGCCGCCGGGACGGTACCCTACGAGCAGTACTTC.

The chain is built from TRBV28 and TRBJ1-2; possibly TRBD1 for D (5 bases). The germline gives CDR1 MDHEN, CDR2 SYDVKM. The V gene lost 5 bases and the J gene lost 8 bases, with 9 bases spanning the gap. The CDR3 is 11 residues long. CDR3 amino acids: CASSRGTGYTF. The CDR3 nucleotides are TGTGCCAGCAGTAGGGGAACAGGCTACACCTTC.

The chain combines TRBV5-4 with TRBJ1-2; D possibly corresponds to TRBD1 (6 bases). CDR3 length: 16 residues. Germline-derived CDR1 and CDR2 are SGHNT and YYREEE (reference sequence). V was shortened by 4 bases and J by 8 bases, with 24 bases between the two germline ends. The CDR3 region is CASSPTGSSEWKGYTF. The CDR3 nucleotides are TGTGCCAGCAGCCCGACAGGCTCCAGTGAATGGAAAGGCTACACCTTC.

This chain links TRBV5-6 with TRBJ1-2; TRBD1 matches at 7 bases. Per germline, CDR1 SGHDT and CDR2 YYEEEE. With V trimmed by 0 bases and J by 4 bases, 9 bases remained unmatched. The CDR3 is made up of 16 amino acids. In DNA, the CDR3 is TGTGCCAGCAGCTTGGATCGACAGGGCTACCTCTATGGCTACACCTTC. Protein: CASSLDRQGYLYGYTF.

The chain is built from TRBV6-5 and TRBJ2-2; 11 bases are shared with TRBD1. J was trimmed by 6 bases and V by 5 bases; bases with no gene match: 5. The CDR3 spans 15 residues. Germline lookup yields CDR1 MNHEY and CDR2 SVGAGI. As DNA, the CDR3 is TGTGCCAGCAGTCACCGGGACAGGGGGGCCGGGGAGCTGTTTTTT. Protein: CASSHRDRGAGELFF.

J is TRBJ2-7 and V is TRBV30, with a possible D match to TRBD1 (6 bases). CDR3 length: 14 amino acids. The germline V and J ends were trimmed by 2 bases and 2 bases, with 13 bases remaining between them. The germline CDR1 and CDR2 sequences are GTSNPN and SVGIG (reference sequence). This chain's CDR3 is CAWSRSGGPYEQYF. In nucleotides, the CDR3 is TGTGCCTGGAGTCGATCTGGGGGCCCCTACGAGCAGTACTTC. The full variable domain, its missing parts supplied by reference TRBV30 and TRBJ2-7, is SQTIHQWPATLVQPVGSPLSLECTVEGTSNPNLYWYRQAAGRGLQLLFYSVGIGQISSEVPQNLSASRPQDRQFILSSKKLLLSDSGFYLCAWSRSGGPYEQYFGPGTRLTVT.

This clone was seen a single time. This rearrangement joins TRBV7-9 to TRBJ2-3; TRBD1 matches 8 bases. Germline loops: CDR1 SEHNR, CDR2 FQNEAQ (reference sequence). V shed 1 base, J shed 2 bases, and the junction held 5 bases outside the gene matches. CDR3 length equals 16 residues. The CDR3 loop is CASSLGDRRLTDTQYF. The CDR3 bases are TGTGCCAGCAGCTTAGGGGACAGGAGACTCACAGATACGCAGTATTTT.

V gene TRBV28 combines with J gene TRBJ1-1, with D unclear. With 4 bases removed from V and 12 bases from J, the gap between germline ends came to 15 bases. From germline, CDR1 is MDHEN and CDR2 SYDVKM. The CDR3 consists of 12 residues. The chain's CDR3 is CASSSPDSGTFF. The CDR3 DNA reads TGTGCCAGCAGTTCCCCGGACTCAGGAACTTTCTTT. Filled out from reference TRBV28 and TRBJ1-1, the complete variable domain reads DVKVTQSSRYLVKRTGEKVFLECVQDMDHENMFWYRQDPGLGLRLIYFSYDVKMKEKGDIPEGYSVSREKKERFSLILESASTNQTSMYLCASSSPDSGTFFGQGTRLTVV.

The chain recombines TRBV5-4 with TRBJ1-4; 7 bases map to TRBD1. J lost 10 bases, V lost 5 bases, and 8 bases had no gene match. Per the germline V gene, CDR1 is SGHNT and CDR2 is YYREEE (reference sequence). This CDR3 has 13 amino acids. The CDR3, as DNA: TGTGCCAGCAGGGAGATACAGGGGACAAAACTGTTTTTT. This codes for CASREIQGTKLFF.

This rearrangement joins TRBV5-8 to TRBJ1-2, with D perhaps matching TRBD1 (6 bases). This CDR3 comprises 14 residues. Germline CDR1 is SGHTS and CDR2 is YDEGEE. Trimming pared 7 bases from V and 4 bases from J, leaving 17 bases between. CDR3 residues: CASVAQGDSYGYTF. CDR3 in DNA: TGTGCCAGCGTGGCACAGGGAGATAGCTATGGCTACACCTTC.

The V call is TRBV5-1, the J call TRBJ1-6; perhaps TRBD1 as D (5 bases). The V end was cut by 0 bases, the J end by 9 bases, with 13 bases between. The CDR3 is 15 residues long. Germline assignment: CDR1 SGHRS and CDR2 YFSETQ. The CDR3 here is CASSLAGTKGSPLHF. CDR3 sequence (DNA): TGCGCCAGCAGCTTGGCCGGGACTAAGGGTTCACCCCTCCACTTT. Drawing the rest from reference TRBV5-1 and TRBJ1-6, the complete variable domain is KAGVTQTPRYLIKTRGQQVTLSCSPISGHRSVSWYQQTPGQGLQFLFEYFSETQRNKGNFPGRFSGRQFSNSRSEMNVSTLELGDSALYLCASSLAGTKGSPLHFGNGTRLTVT.

On this clone: A much larger clonotype is one base distant, so this may be a read error. The chain couples TRBV7-3 to TRBJ1-2; 7 bases are a match to TRBD1. V shed 5 bases, J shed 1 base, and the junction held 4 bases outside the gene matches. The germline CDR1 and CDR2 sequences are SGHTA and FQGTGA. The CDR3 runs 14 residues. In nucleotides, the CDR3 is TGTGCCAGCAGCAGCCGACAGGGTAACTATGGCTACACCTTC. Its protein is CASSSRQGNYGYTF.

The V call is TRBV7-2, the J call TRBJ2-2; D might be TRBD2 (6 bases). The germline CDR1 and CDR2 sequences are SGHTA and FQGNSA. Trimming cost V 2 bases and J 7 bases, with 11 bases left between them. The CDR3 runs to 14 residues. CDR3 amino acids: CASSLQGGVGELFF. The DNA for the CDR3 is TGTGCCAGCAGCTTACAAGGCGGGGTCGGGGAGCTGTTTTTT.